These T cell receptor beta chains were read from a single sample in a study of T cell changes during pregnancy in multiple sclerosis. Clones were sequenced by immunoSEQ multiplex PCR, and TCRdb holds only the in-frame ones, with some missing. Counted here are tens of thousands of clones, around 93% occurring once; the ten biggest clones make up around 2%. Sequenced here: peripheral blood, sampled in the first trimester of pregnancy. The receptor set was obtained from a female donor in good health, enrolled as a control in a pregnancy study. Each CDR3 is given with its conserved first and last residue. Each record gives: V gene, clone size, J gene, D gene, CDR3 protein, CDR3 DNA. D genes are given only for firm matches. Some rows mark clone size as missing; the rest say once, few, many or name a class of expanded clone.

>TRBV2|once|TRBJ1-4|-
CATRRDSNNEKLFF
TGTGCCACCCGCCGGGACTCAAATAATGAAAAACTGTTTTTT
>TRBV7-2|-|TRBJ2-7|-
CASSLKLAITEQYF
TGTGCCAGCAGCTTAAAGCTAGCGATCACCGAGCAGTACTTC
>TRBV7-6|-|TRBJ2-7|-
CASSLVNLAEADYEQYF
TGTGCCAGCAGCTTAGTTAATTTGGCGGAGGCGGACTACGAGCAGTACTTC
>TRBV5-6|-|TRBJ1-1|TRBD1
CASSLVDRANTEAFF
TGTGCCAGCAGCTTGGTGGACAGGGCGAACACTGAAGCTTTCTTT
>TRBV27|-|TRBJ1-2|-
CASSPIGVGGVRGYTF
TGTGCCAGCAGTCCCATCGGGGTAGGGGGAGTCCGGGGCTACACCTTC
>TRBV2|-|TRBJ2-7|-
CASSVTQGEQYF
TGTGCCAGCAGCGTTACTCAGGGCGAGCAGTACTTC
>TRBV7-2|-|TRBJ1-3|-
CASSLGGTSGNTIYF
TGTGCCAGCAGCTTAGGAGGAACCTCTGGAAACACCATATATTTT
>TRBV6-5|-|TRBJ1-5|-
CASSYSINYPNQPQHF
TGTGCCAGCAGTTACTCGATCAACTACCCTAATCAGCCCCAGCATTTT
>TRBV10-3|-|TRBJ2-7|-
CAISGQVNRYEQYF
TGTGCCATCAGTGGACAGGTCAACCGCTACGAGCAGTACTTC
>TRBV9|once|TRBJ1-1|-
CASSQTGNTEAFF
TGTGCCAGCAGCCAGACTGGGAACACTGAAGCTTTCTTT
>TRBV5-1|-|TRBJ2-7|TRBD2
CASSERVGGGLHEQYF
TGCGCCAGCAGCGAACGGGTGGGGGGGGGTTTGCACGAGCAGTACTTC
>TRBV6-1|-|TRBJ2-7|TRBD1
CASSEGPGQNYEQYF
TGTGCCAGCAGTGAAGGGCCGGGACAGAACTACGAGCAGTACTTC
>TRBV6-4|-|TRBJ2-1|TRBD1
CASSDSGTEYNEQFF
TGTGCCAGCAGTGACTCCGGGACAGAATACAATGAGCAGTTCTTC
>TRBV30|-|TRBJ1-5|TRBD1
CAWSLGTGVQPQHF
TGTGCCTGGAGTCTTGGGACAGGGGTTCAGCCCCAGCATTTT
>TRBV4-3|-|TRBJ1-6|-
CASSQDRGSGNSPLHF
TGCGCCAGCAGCCAAGATAGGGGCAGTGGGAATTCACCCCTCCACTTT
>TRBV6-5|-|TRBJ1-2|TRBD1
CASRKDRVGGYTF
TGTGCCAGCAGGAAGGACAGGGTTGGGGGCTACACCTTC
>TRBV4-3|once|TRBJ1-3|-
CASSQDRGSGNTIYF
TGCGCCAGCAGCCAAGACAGGGGATCTGGAAACACCATATATTTT
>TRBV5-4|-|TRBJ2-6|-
CASSDTPRQHPFSGANVLTF
TGTGCCAGCAGCGACACACCGAGACAGCACCCCTTCTCTGGGGCCAACGTCCTGACTTTC
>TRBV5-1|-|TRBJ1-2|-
CASSLISGEGGYTF
TGCGCCAGCAGCTTGATCAGTGGAGAAGGTGGCTACACCTTC
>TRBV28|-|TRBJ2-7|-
CASTTSGNPLYEQYF
TGTGCCAGCACCACGTCGGGGAACCCCCTCTACGAGCAGTACTTC
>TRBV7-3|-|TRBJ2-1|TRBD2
CASSLLGGGDQEQFF
TGTGCCAGCAGCCTGCTGGGCGGGGGGGATCAGGAGCAGTTCTTC
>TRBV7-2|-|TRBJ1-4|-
CASSRFGGGVNEKLFF
TGTGCCAGCAGCCGATTCGGCGGGGGGGTTAATGAAAAACTGTTTTTT
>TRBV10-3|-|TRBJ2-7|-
CAISEPRRAHYEQYF
TGTGCCATCAGTGAGCCCAGGCGGGCGCACTACGAGCAGTACTTC
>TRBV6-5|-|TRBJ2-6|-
CASSYISSGANVLTF
TGTGCCAGCAGTTATATCAGCTCTGGGGCCAACGTCCTGACTTTC
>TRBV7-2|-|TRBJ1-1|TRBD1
CASSLTGQGYEAFF
TGTGCCAGCAGCTTAACGGGACAGGGCTATGAAGCTTTCTTT
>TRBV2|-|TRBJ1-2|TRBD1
CASSETGYGYTF
TGTGCCAGCAGTGAGACAGGGTATGGCTACACCTTC
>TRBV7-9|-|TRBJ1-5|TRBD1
CASSPGQDRNQPQHF
TGTGCCAGCAGCCCCGGACAGGACCGCAATCAGCCCCAGCATTTT
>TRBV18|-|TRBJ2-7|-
CASSPVLTGPYEQYF
TGTGCCAGCTCACCGGTCTTGACAGGCCCCTACGAGCAGTACTTC
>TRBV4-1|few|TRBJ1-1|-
CASSQDGRIGSEAFF
TGCGCCAGCAGCCAAGATGGGCGCATCGGATCTGAAGCTTTCTTT
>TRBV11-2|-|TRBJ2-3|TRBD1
CASSPRGTGGLLTQQYF
TGTGCCAGCAGCCCCCGCGGGACAGGGGGCCTTCTCACCCAGCAGTATTTT
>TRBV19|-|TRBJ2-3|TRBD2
CASTRRGGRTDTQYF
TGTGCCAGTACAAGGCGGGGGGGCCGGACAGATACGCAGTATTTT
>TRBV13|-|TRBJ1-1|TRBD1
CASSPRQGRLEAFF
TGTGCCAGCAGCCCCCGACAGGGCCGCCTTGAAGCTTTCTTT
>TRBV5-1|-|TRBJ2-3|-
CASSLRQVTDTQYF
TGCGCCAGCAGCTTGCGCCAGGTCACAGATACGCAGTATTTT
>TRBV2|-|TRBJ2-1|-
CASSGRRDNEQFF
TGTGCCAGCAGTGGGCGGCGCGACAATGAGCAGTTCTTC
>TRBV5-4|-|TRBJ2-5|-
CASSSGKGLETQYF
TGTGCCAGCAGCTCCGGAAAGGGGTTGGAGACCCAGTACTTC
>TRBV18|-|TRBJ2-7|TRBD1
CASSPRPGQGNEQYF
TGTGCCAGCTCACCCCGACCGGGACAGGGAAACGAGCAGTACTTC
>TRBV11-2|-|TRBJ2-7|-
CASSSTDRVTYEQYF
TGTGCCAGCAGCTCAACCGACAGAGTGACCTACGAGCAGTACTTC
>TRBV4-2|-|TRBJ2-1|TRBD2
CASSQAGGSYNEQFF
TGTGCCAGCAGCCAAGCGGGGGGGTCCTACAATGAGCAGTTCTTC
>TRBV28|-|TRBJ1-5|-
CASSFDRTGGQPQHF
TGTGCCAGCAGTTTCGACCGGACGGGGGGTCAGCCCCAGCATTTT
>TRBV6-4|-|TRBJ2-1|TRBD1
CASSVRTGAGYNEQFF
TGTGCCAGCAGTGTAAGGACAGGGGCAGGCTATAATGAGCAGTTCTTC
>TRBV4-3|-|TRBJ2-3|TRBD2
CASSQALAGGGTDTQYF
TGCGCCAGCAGCCAAGCCCTAGCGGGGGGAGGGACAGATACGCAGTATTTT
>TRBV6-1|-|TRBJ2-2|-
CASIEQGNTGELFF
TGTGCCAGCATTGAACAGGGGAACACCGGGGAGCTGTTTTTT
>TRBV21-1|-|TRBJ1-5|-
CASSKVDRFHQPQHF
TGTGCCAGCAGCAAGGTCGACAGGTTTCATCAGCCCCAGCATTTT
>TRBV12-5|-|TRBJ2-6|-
CASATTSGANVLTF
TGTGCTAGTGCCACTACCTCTGGGGCCAACGTCCTGACTTTC
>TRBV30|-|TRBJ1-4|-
CAWSVLSVTNEKLFF
TGTGCCTGGAGTGTACTATCAGTAACTAATGAAAAACTGTTTTTT
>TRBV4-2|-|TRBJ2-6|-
CASSQDGGFSGANVLTF
TGTGCCAGCAGCCAAGATGGGGGGTTCTCTGGGGCCAACGTCCTGACTTTC
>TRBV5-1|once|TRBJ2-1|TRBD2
CASSPLPSGGRNEQFF
TGCGCCAGCAGCCCGCTCCCTAGCGGGGGAAGAAATGAGCAGTTCTTC
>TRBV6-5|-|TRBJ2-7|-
CASSYDSKATEQYF
TGTGCCAGCAGTTACGACAGCAAGGCTACCGAGCAGTACTTC
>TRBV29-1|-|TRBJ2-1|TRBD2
CSVVRSSGGALNEQFF
TGCAGCGTTGTAAGATCTAGCGGGGGGGCCCTAAATGAGCAGTTCTTC
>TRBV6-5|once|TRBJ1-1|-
CASSYSLSEAFF
TGTGCCAGCAGTTACTCCCTCTCTGAAGCTTTCTTT
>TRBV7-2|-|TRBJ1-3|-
CASSLRTGNTIYF
TGTGCCAGCAGCTTGCGGACTGGAAACACCATATATTTT
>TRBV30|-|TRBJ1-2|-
CAWDGISTQVRYGYTF
TGTGCCTGGGACGGGATTAGCACCCAGGTCCGCTATGGCTACACCTTC
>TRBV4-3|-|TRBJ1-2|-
CASRGSGMNSGYTF
TGCGCCAGCAGGGGGTCAGGGATGAACAGTGGCTACACCTTC
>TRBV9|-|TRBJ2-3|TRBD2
CASSASGGASTDTQYF
TGTGCCAGCAGCGCTAGCGGGGGGGCTAGCACAGATACGCAGTATTTT
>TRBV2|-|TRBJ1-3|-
CASSEFDGATGGGNTIYF
TGTGCCAGCAGTGAATTTGACGGCGCGACGGGGGGTGGAAACACCATATATTTT
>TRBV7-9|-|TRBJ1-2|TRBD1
CASSLMGTGSDGYTF
TGTGCCAGCAGCTTAATGGGGACAGGGTCCGATGGCTACACCTTC
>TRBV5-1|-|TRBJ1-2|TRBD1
CASSLGDRAGGYGYTF
TGCGCCAGCAGCTTGGGGGACAGGGCCGGGGGCTATGGCTACACCTTC
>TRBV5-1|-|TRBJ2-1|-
CASSLTGRRLEDEQFF
TGCGCCAGCAGCCTAACCGGACGGCGGTTGGAGGATGAGCAGTTCTTC
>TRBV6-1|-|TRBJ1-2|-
CASTSGGNYGYTF
TGTGCCAGCACCTCGGGAGGGAACTATGGCTACACCTTC